This TCR beta chain was identified during a study of T cells in Graves' hyperthyroidism and ophthalmopathy. Study-wide results and limits: Researchers found most expanded thyroid clonotypes above 0.001 in blood as well. A model using 13 V-J features told ophthalmopathy apart from stable hyperthyroidism. The model foresaw ophthalmopathy a median roughly 6.5 months prior to onset.

This clonotype has a handful of counts. Antigen: not known. RNA transcripts served as the template for amplifying TCR beta CDR3 regions. The HTBI primer set was used in a first-round RT-PCR of the TCR CDR3. TCRdb re-called the multiplex PCR reads with MiXCR, one entry per CDR3 protein. The sample records 500,000 or so distinct CDR3 sequences, under 20% being singletons. From germline, CDR1 is KGHDR and CDR2 SFDVKD. Deletions cut 4 bases from V and 7 bases from J, with 15 bases between. The CDR3 extends over 14 amino acids. This receptor was identified in a woman aged 18-35 years with Graves' ophthalmopathy. V is TRBV24-1 and J is TRBJ1-2; possible D gene TRBD1, 5 bases. Sequencing input: blood. Here the CDR3 reads CATSEDYGQGGYTF. The CDR3 DNA reads as TGTGCCACCAGTGAAGATTATGGGCAGGGTGGCTACACCTTC.